A selection of T cell receptor beta chains follows, all from one sample in a study of cytomegalovirus exposure and HLA in healthy donors. Repertoires were generated with immunoSEQ multiplex PCR, while TCRdb's copy carries only in-frame clones and drops some. The sample has about 160,000 clones, roughly 80% seen once. Material: PBMCs. Receptor source: a woman between 25 and 40 years old in good health and CMV-seropositive. The CDR3 runs from the conserved cysteine through the conserved F or W. The D gene is left open where the match is weak. Expanded clones get a size class; other rows say once, few or many, or leave the size out.

V,J,size,D,CDR3,DNA
TRBV7-2,TRBJ1-4,once,.,CASTFRTGNEKLFF,TGTGCCAGCACCTTTCGGACGGGGAATGAAAAACTGTTTTTT
TRBV7-2,TRBJ2-1,.,.,CASSLFRGQSYNEQFF,TGTGCCAGCAGCTTATTTCGGGGTCAATCCTACAATGAGCAGTTCTTC
TRBV2,TRBJ2-3,.,TRBD2,CASSGLAGVTDTQYF,TGTGCCAGCAGTGGGTTAGCGGGGGTCACAGATACGCAGTATTTT
TRBV6-1,TRBJ2-7,.,.,CASSVPRDRYEQYF,TGTGCCAGCAGTGTCCCGCGGGACCGCTACGAGCAGTACTTC
TRBV7-6,TRBJ1-6,.,.,CASSLNSGVNSPLHF,TGTGCCAGCAGCTTAAATTCAGGGGTTAATTCACCCCTCCACTTT
TRBV6-1,TRBJ1-5,.,TRBD1,CASSPDRDRQPQHF,TGTGCCAGCAGCCCAGACAGGGATCGTCAGCCCCAGCATTTT
TRBV28,TRBJ2-7,.,.,CASSRTVYEQYF,TGTGCCAGCAGCCGGACAGTTTACGAGCAGTACTTC
TRBV4-2,TRBJ1-2,.,.,CASSQEGEGEGYTF,TGTGCCAGCAGCCAAGAAGGTGAGGGGGAGGGCTACACCTTC
TRBV5-5,TRBJ1-2,.,.,CASSLGAGVRDTF,TGTGCCAGCAGCTTGGGGGCGGGAGTTAGGGACACCTTC
TRBV11-2,TRBJ1-2,.,.,CASSLEGWGYTF,TGTGCCAGCAGCTTAGAGGGCTGGGGCTACACCTTC
TRBV4-1,TRBJ2-6,.,TRBD2,CASSRTSGGFSPSGANVLTF,TGCGCCAGCAGCCGTACTAGCGGGGGGTTTTCTCCATCTGGGGCCAACGTCCTGACTTTC
TRBV19,TRBJ1-2,.,.,CASSMTASYNYGYTF,TGTGCCAGTAGTATGACAGCATCCTATAACTATGGCTACACCTTC
TRBV27,TRBJ2-4,once,TRBD1,CASSLRQGNENIQYF,TGTGCCAGCAGTCTCCGACAGGGGAATGAAAACATTCAGTACTTC
TRBV2,TRBJ2-7,.,.,CASSERVTQHPYEQYF,TGTGCCAGCAGTGAACGGGTGACTCAGCACCCTTACGAGCAGTACTTC
TRBV7-2,TRBJ2-3,.,.,CASSSHTDTQYF,TGTGCCAGCAGCTCCCACACAGATACGCAGTATTTT
TRBV4-1,TRBJ1-1,.,.,CASSQDHRANTEAFF,TGCGCCAGCAGCCAAGATCACAGGGCGAACACTGAAGCTTTCTTT
TRBV9,TRBJ1-1,.,.,CASSATGFAEAFF,TGTGCCAGCAGCGCCACAGGGTTCGCTGAAGCTTTCTTT
TRBV7-8,TRBJ1-6,.,.,CASSLDLTGNHNSPLHF,TGTGCCAGCAGCTTAGACCTCACAGGGAACCATAATTCACCCCTCCACTTT
TRBV23-1,TRBJ2-5,.,TRBD1,CASSPRPRDRENCEETQYF,TGCGCCAGCAGTCCCCGCCCCCGGGACAGGGAGAATTGCGAAGAGACCCAGTACTTC
TRBV11-2,TRBJ1-2,.,TRBD1,CASSSVTGGRGDYGYTF,TGTGCCAGCAGCTCAGTGACAGGGGGCAGGGGTGATTATGGCTACACCTTC
TRBV7-8,TRBJ2-5,.,TRBD2,CASSFVAGARAQYF,TGTGCCAGCAGCTTCGTAGCGGGGGCCCGCGCGCAGTACTTC
TRBV6-6,TRBJ2-3,.,.,CASSYGQGTDTQYF,TGTGCCAGCAGTTACGGGCAGGGAACAGATACGCAGTATTTT
TRBV7-7,TRBJ2-7,.,TRBD1,CASSPGTGSYEQYF,TGTGCCAGCAGCCCCGGGACAGGCTCCTACGAGCAGTACTTC
TRBV7-8,TRBJ1-3,.,.,CASSGRTASSGNTIYF,TGTGCCAGCAGCGGGCGGACAGCTAGCTCTGGAAACACCATATATTTT
TRBV4-3,TRBJ1-6,medium-sized,.,CASSQDWDGGLASPLHF,TGCGCCAGCAGCCAAGATTGGGACGGAGGGTTAGCGTCACCCCTCCACTTT
TRBV7-2,TRBJ1-2,.,TRBD1,CASSLVRGLSYGYTF,TGTGCCAGCAGCTTAGTGAGGGGGCTGAGCTATGGCTACACCTTC
TRBV10-3,TRBJ2-4,.,.,CAISVTGSGAKNIQYF,TGTGCCATCAGTGTGACCGGTTCCGGGGCCAAAAACATTCAGTACTTC
TRBV4-3,TRBJ2-3,.,.,CASSQGRGGDTQYF,TGCGCCAGCAGCCAAGGGAGGGGGGGAGATACGCAGTATTTT
TRBV4-2,TRBJ1-4,.,TRBD1,CASSQGRGTTNEKLFF,TGTGCCAGCAGCCAAGGCAGGGGGACAACTAATGAAAAACTGTTTTTT
TRBV4-3,TRBJ2-7,.,TRBD2,CASSQDRGGYEQYF,TGCGCCAGCAGCCAAGATCGCGGGGGGTACGAGCAGTACTTC
TRBV19,TRBJ1-6,few,TRBD1,CASTPGTGTYNSPLHF,TGTGCCAGTACCCCCGGGACAGGGACCTATAATTCACCCCTCCACTTT